The 29 T cell receptor beta chains given below trace back to one sample, sequenced in a study of T cell responses to AZD1222 COVID-19 vaccine. Assay used: immunoSEQ multiplex PCR; TCRdb lists only in-frame clones, some missing. Of under 150,000 clones in the sample, roughly 85% are singletons; the top ten hold about 4%. This specimen was peripheral blood, taken on day 0 of MenACWY control vaccination. These receptors came from an adult in good health.

The chain carries TRBV30 and TRBJ1-1, with D unclear. V lost 5 bases to trimming and J lost 4 bases, with 17 bases between them. This CDR3 spans 14 amino acids. Germline CDR1 reads GTSNPN; CDR2 reads SVGIG (reference sequence). The CDR3 spells CAWSRGHEATEAFF. The CDR3 DNA follows: TGTGCCTGGTCTCGGGGTCATGAAGCCACTGAAGCTTTCTTT.

The chain employs TRBV18 and TRBJ1-4; 8 nucleotides match TRBD1. Germline V lookup: CDR1 KGHSH, CDR2 LQKENI. The J segment lost 3 bases and the V segment lost 3 bases, leaving 9 bases of the junction unmatched. The CDR3 has 17 amino acids. The CDR3 region is CASSPLRTGWSNEKLFF. The CDR3 region has the DNA TGTGCCAGCTCACCTCTGAGGACAGGGTGGTCTAATGAAAAACTGTTTTTT.

The chain combines TRBV6-6 with TRBJ1-1; TRBD1 aligns across 7 bases. Germline CDR1 reads MNHNY; CDR2 reads SVGAGI (reference sequence). With V trimmed by 6 bases and J by 0 bases, 7 bases remained unmatched. The CDR3 length is 15 residues. The CDR3 loop reads CASRDTDRVNTEAFF. CDR3 bases: TGTGCCAGCAGAGACACCGACAGGGTGAACACTGAAGCTTTCTTT.

The chain uses TRBV27 and TRBJ1-1, with a tentative D call TRBD1 (5 bases). Germline CDR1 and CDR2: MNHEY and SMNVEV (reference sequence). There are 14 residues in the CDR3. The V end was cut by 5 bases, the J end by 8 bases, with 18 bases between. The CDR3: CASSTRRQITEAFF. CDR3 sequence (DNA): TGTGCCAGCAGTACACGAAGACAGATTACAGAAGCTTTCTTT.

The chain joins TRBV18 to TRBJ2-2; D possibly corresponds to TRBD2 (5 bases). The germline V gene encodes CDR1 KGHSH and CDR2 LQKENI. V lost 2 bases to trimming and J lost 0 bases, with 7 bases between them. This CDR3 is built from 15 residues. The CDR3, as DNA: TGTGCCAGCTCACCAGAGGGCACGAACACCGGGGAGCTGTTTTTT. Translating gives CASSPEGTNTGELFF.

The chain has TRBV7-3 and TRBJ1-6; D is perhaps TRBD1 (5 bases). This CDR3 has 15 residues. The ends were cut back, 5 bases at V and 5 bases at J, with 13 bases in the middle. CDR1 and CDR2 (germline): SGHTA, FQGTGA. The CDR3 bases are TGTGCCAGCAGCCCCAGCGGGGCTCATAATTCACCCCTCCACTTT. Translating it yields CASSPSGAHNSPLHF.

The gene calls are TRBV27 and TRBJ2-7; TRBD2 aligns across 13 bases. The V segment lost 5 bases and the J segment 0 bases; nucleotides outside the gene matches: 10. This CDR3 comprises 18 residues. Germline-derived CDR1 and CDR2 are MNHEY and SMNVEV (reference sequence). The CDR3 DNA is TGTGCCAGCAGTCCCTATCTCGGGACTAGCGGGGCCTCCTACGAGCAGTACTTC. This sequence encodes CASSPYLGTSGASYEQYF.

This clone was observed a few times. The chain employs TRBV28 and TRBJ1-2, with D tentatively TRBD1 (6 bases). Germline loops: CDR1 MDHEN, CDR2 SYDVKM. The CDR3 loop spans 15 amino acids. Trimming removed 6 bases from V and 5 bases from J, with 19 bases in between. The CDR3, as DNA: TGTGCCAGCAGCCCCCAGCTAGGACAGAGATATGGCTACACCTTC. This translates into CASSPQLGQRYGYTF.

V is TRBV15 and J is TRBJ2-7, with D perhaps matching TRBD2 (5 bases). The ends were cut back, 0 bases at V and 3 bases at J, with 9 bases in the middle. This CDR3 spans 14 amino acids. CDR1 LNHNV and CDR2 YYDKDF come from the germline V gene (reference sequence). The CDR3 loop reads CATSRDRGRYEQYF. The DNA for the CDR3 is TGTGCCACCAGCAGAGATCGAGGGCGCTACGAGCAGTACTTC. Full variable domain (remainder filled in from reference TRBV15 and TRBJ2-7): DAMVIQNPRYQVTQFGKPVTLSCSQTLNHNVMYWYQQKSSQAPKLLFHYYDKDFNNEADTPDNFQSRRPNTSFCFLDIRSPGLGDTAMYLCATSRDRGRYEQYFGPGTRLTVT.

V gene TRBV29-1 combines with J gene TRBJ1-2, with D perhaps matching TRBD1 (5 bases). This CDR3 region has 18 residues. Trimming shortened V by 2 bases and J by 0 bases, and 22 bases separated the two germline ends. Germline assignment: CDR1 SQVTM and CDR2 ANQGSEA. The CDR3, as DNA: TGCAGCGTTGAACTAGGAGACAGCTCTTTTCAAGCTAACTATGGCTACACCTTC. Its protein product is CSVELGDSSFQANYGYTF.

This clone was detected a few times. This sequence joins TRBV7-2 and TRBJ1-1, with D hard to call. Trimming stripped 4 bases from V and 1 base from J, with 13 bases between. The germline V gene has CDR1 SGHTA and CDR2 FQGNSA. This CDR3 spans 15 amino acids. CDR3 protein: CASSSAPTANTEAFF. The CDR3 region has the DNA TGTGCCAGCAGCTCTGCTCCAACAGCGAACACTGAAGCTTTCTTT.

The chain is built from TRBV6-5 and TRBJ1-6; D unclear. The CDR3 is made up of 12 amino acids. The germline V and J ends were trimmed by 6 bases and 7 bases, with 7 bases remaining between them. The germline CDR1 and CDR2 sequences are MNHEY and SVGAGI. In nucleotides, the CDR3 is TGTGCCAGCAGCTCGGGGAATTCACCCCTCCACTTT. It translates to CASSSGNSPLHF.

V is TRBV3-1 (or the pseudogene TRBV3-2) and J is TRBJ1-1; 7 bases map to TRBD1. CDR3 length: 15 amino acids. Per the germline V gene, CDR1 is LGHDT and CDR2 is YNNKEL (reference sequence). Trimming cost V 4 bases and J 4 bases; bases outside gene matches: 9. Written as DNA, the CDR3 is TGTGCCAGCAGCCGAGTGACAGGGAGGGGCACTGAAGCTTTCTTT. Encoded protein: CASSRVTGRGTEAFF.

The V and J genes are TRBV5-1 and TRBJ1-2, with D possibly TRBD1 on 5 matching bases. Trimming removed 0 bases from V and 1 base from J, with 10 bases in between. The CDR3 consists of 15 residues. Germline V CDR1 and CDR2: SGHRS, YFSETQ. The CDR3 DNA follows: TGCGCCAGCAGCTTGGCTGCAGGGAGTAACTATGGCTACACCTTC. It encodes CASSLAAGSNYGYTF.

This sequence joins TRBV6-6 and TRBJ1-6; TRBD1 matches at 9 bases. V gave up 6 bases and J gave up 7 bases; unmatched junction bases: 10. The CDR3 consists of 16 residues. CDR1 and CDR2 from the germline V gene are MNHNY and SVGAGI (reference sequence). The chain's CDR3 is CASRPGTGKENSPLHF. Here the CDR3 DNA reads TGTGCCAGCAGGCCCGGGACAGGGAAGGAGAATTCACCCCTCCACTTT.

DNA for the CDR3: TGTGCCAGCAGTTTTGCCGGGGGGGCGGCAAATACGCAGTATTTT. Its protein is CASSFAGGAANTQYF. This chain connects TRBV27 to TRBJ2-3; 8 bases line up with TRBD2. The CDR3 runs to 15 residues. Germline assignment: CDR1 MNHEY and CDR2 SMNVEV (reference sequence). Losses at the gene ends were 3 bases for V and 7 bases for J; bases not matched to a gene: 9.

The chain employs TRBV7-8 and TRBJ2-5; 7 bases map to TRBD2. The CDR3 spans 14 residues. Germline-derived CDR1 and CDR2 are SGHVS and FQNEAQ. Trimming at V came to 5 bases and at J to 4 bases, leaving 7 bases not matched to a gene. CDR3 bases: TGTGCCAGCAGCCCCGGGGGGATTTTAGAGACCCAGTACTTC. Translating gives CASSPGGILETQYF.

The chain joins TRBV2 to TRBJ1-2; TRBD1 might be the D (6 bases). V lost 6 bases and J 0 bases, leaving 14 bases between the germline ends. Germline CDR1 is SNHLY and CDR2 is FYNNEI. This CDR3 comprises 15 residues. The DNA for the CDR3 is TGTGCCAGCAGCCCTTCGGGACACCCTAACTATGGCTACACCTTC. Translation gives CASSPSGHPNYGYTF. The complete variable domain, with remaining parts taken from reference TRBV2 and TRBJ1-2, reads EPEVTQTPSHQVTQMGQEVILRCVPISNHLYFYWYRQILGQKVEFLVSFYNNEISEKSEIFDDQFSVERPDGSNFTLKIRSTKLEDSAMYFCASSPSGHPNYGYTFGSGTRLTVV.

The rearrangement links TRBV7-8 to TRBJ2-7; 8 nucleotides agree with TRBD2. Germline values: CDR1 SGHVS, CDR2 FQNEAQ. The CDR3 covers 15 residues. With V trimmed by 1 base and J by 6 bases, 8 bases remained unmatched. The CDR3 loop is CASSLVGLAAGEQYF. Written as DNA, the CDR3 is TGTGCCAGCAGCTTAGTTGGACTAGCCGCGGGCGAGCAGTACTTC.

CDR3 coding DNA: TGCGCCAGCAGTGAAATGGGACAGAACTATGGCTACACCTTC. Residues: CASSEMGQNYGYTF. The chain employs TRBV10-2 and TRBJ1-2; 7 bases align to TRBD1. Trimming at V came to 3 bases and at J to 2 bases, leaving 3 bases not matched to a gene. Germline V lookup: CDR1 WSHSY, CDR2 SAAADI. CDR3 length: 14 residues.

The CDR3 DNA is TGTGCCAGCAGCCAAGATTGGGGGAGAGGCTACACCTTC. This codes for CASSQDWGRGYTF. V usage is TRBV3-1 (or the pseudogene TRBV3-2) and J usage is TRBJ1-2; TRBD1 might be the D (5 bases). CDR1 and CDR2 from the germline V gene are LGHDT and YNNKEL (reference sequence). The CDR3 spans 13 residues. Trimming took 0 bases from V and 8 from J, leaving 10 bases between them.

J is TRBJ2-7 and V is TRBV6-5, with D unresolved. V was clipped by 6 bases and J by 1 base, with 13 bases between them. Germline CDR1 reads MNHEY; CDR2 reads SVGAGI. The CDR3 runs to 14 residues. The CDR3 sequence: CASRPAVWSYEQYF. In DNA form, the CDR3 reads TGTGCCAGCAGACCGGCAGTATGGTCCTACGAGCAGTACTTC.

The V and J genes are TRBV25-1 and TRBJ2-5; possibly TRBD1 for D (5 bases). In germline, CDR1 is MGHDK, CDR2 SYGVNS. Trimming took off 6 bases at V and 5 bases at J, with 19 bases between the two ends. The CDR3 loop spans 15 amino acids. In DNA form, the CDR3 reads TGTGCCAGCAGGGACACGGGTTCCCAAGGGGAGACCCAGTACTTC. This gives the protein CASRDTGSQGETQYF.

This chain joins TRBV6-6 and TRBJ1-5; D gene uncertain. The CDR3 spans 13 residues. Trimming left V 0 bases short and J 7 bases short, with 7 bases between. Germline assignment: CDR1 MNHNY and CDR2 SVGAGI (reference sequence). The CDR3, as DNA: TGTGCCAGCAGTTACTCGGGCAGCCAGCCCCAGCATTTT. Amino acids: CASSYSGSQPQHF.

This rearrangement joins TRBV5-1 to TRBJ1-2, with D perhaps matching TRBD1 (5 bases). The CDR3 runs 15 residues. Germline loops: CDR1 SGHRS, CDR2 YFSETQ. Trimming removed 0 bases at V and 3 bases at J, with 12 bases between. The CDR3 region is CASSLVQGLDYGYTF. In DNA form, the CDR3 reads TGCGCCAGCAGCTTGGTCCAGGGTTTGGACTATGGCTACACCTTC. The full variable domain, in which reference TRBV5-1 and TRBJ1-2 provide the parts outside the CDR3, is KAGVTQTPRYLIKTRGQQVTLSCSPISGHRSVSWYQQTPGQGLQFLFEYFSETQRNKGNFPGRFSGRQFSNSRSEMNVSTLELGDSALYLCASSLVQGLDYGYTFGSGTRLTVV.

The chain links TRBV6-2 or TRBV6-3 to TRBJ2-1, with D tentatively TRBD2 (5 bases). CDR3 length: 14 amino acids. Trimming shortened V by 2 bases and J by 3 bases, and 8 bases separated the two germline ends. Germline values: CDR1 MNHEY, CDR2 SVGEGT. The CDR3 is CASSYRSGYNEQFF. The CDR3 bases are TGTGCCAGCAGTTACAGGAGCGGCTACAATGAGCAGTTCTTC.

The rearrangement joins TRBV18 to TRBJ2-2; 10 bases match TRBD2. In germline, CDR1 is KGHSH, CDR2 LQKENI. The CDR3 consists of 16 residues. The J segment lost 6 bases and the V segment lost 3 bases, leaving 7 bases of the junction unmatched. CDR3 in DNA: TGTGCCAGCTCACCCCAATCAAGCGGGGGGGCCGGGGAGCTGTTTTTT. Translation gives CASSPQSSGGAGELFF.

V is TRBV3-1 (or the pseudogene TRBV3-2) and J is TRBJ1-2; D unclear. From germline, CDR1 is LGHDT and CDR2 YNNKEL (reference sequence). This CDR3 has 12 amino acids. V dropped 3 bases and J dropped 9 bases, with 11 bases sitting between them. CDR3 in amino acids: CASSHDPQSYTF. CDR3 nucleotides: TGTGCCAGCAGCCACGATCCACAGAGCTACACCTTC.

DNA of the CDR3: TGTGCCAGCAGTTTAGGAATCGAAGCTTTCTTT. Its translation is CASSLGIEAFF. V and J are TRBV12-3 or TRBV12-4 and TRBJ1-1; D is unclear. Trimming shortened V by 1 base and J by 8 bases, and 5 bases separated the two germline ends. CDR3 length: 11 amino acids.